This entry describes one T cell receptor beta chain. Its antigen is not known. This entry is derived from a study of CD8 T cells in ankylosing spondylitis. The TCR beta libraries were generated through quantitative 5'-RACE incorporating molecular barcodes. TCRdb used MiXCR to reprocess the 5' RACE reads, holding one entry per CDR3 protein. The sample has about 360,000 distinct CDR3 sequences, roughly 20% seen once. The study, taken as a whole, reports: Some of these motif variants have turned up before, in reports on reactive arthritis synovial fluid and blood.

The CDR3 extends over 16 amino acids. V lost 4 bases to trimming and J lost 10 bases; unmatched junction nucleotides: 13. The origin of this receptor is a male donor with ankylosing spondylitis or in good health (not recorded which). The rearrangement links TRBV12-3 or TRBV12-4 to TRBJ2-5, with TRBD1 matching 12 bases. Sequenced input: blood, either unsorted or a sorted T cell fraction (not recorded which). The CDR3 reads CASSSTDGTGGKDQYF. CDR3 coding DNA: TGTGCCAGCAGTTCTACCGACGGGACAGGGGGCAAGGACCAGTACTTC.